These 30 T cell receptor beta chains share one sample of origin, sequenced in a study of blood T cell repertoires in COVID-19. Sequencing used immunoSEQ multiplex PCR; TCRdb keeps in-frame clones, though not all of them. This sample yields 53,000 or so clones, of which approximately 80% are seen a single time; around 43% belongs to the top ten. Sequenced input: peripheral blood. Receptor source: a man aged 65-85 years with active or convalescent COVID-19.

Only a few counts were recorded for this clone. The chain uses TRBV11-2 and TRBJ2-7, with 10 bases lining up with TRBD1. This CDR3 contains 15 residues. The V gene end was trimmed by 4 bases and the J gene end by 2 bases; junction bases not matched to a gene: 5. Per the germline V gene, CDR1 is SGHAT and CDR2 is FQNNGV. CDR3 region: CASSSGTGVTYEQYF. As DNA, the CDR3 is TGTGCCAGCAGCTCCGGGACAGGGGTTACCTACGAGCAGTACTTC.

V gene TRBV2 combines with J gene TRBJ2-7, with 8 nucleotides matching TRBD1. This CDR3 has 14 amino acids. Germline-derived CDR1 and CDR2 are SNHLY and FYNNEI. The V and J ends lost 5 bases and 5 bases, in that order; junction bases with no gene match: 8. CDR3: CASSSRTGRNEQYF. CDR3 DNA sequence: TGTGCCAGCAGTAGCCGGACAGGGCGGAACGAGCAGTACTTC.

This rearrangement joins TRBV6-5 to TRBJ1-5; 8 bases are shared with TRBD1. There are 14 residues in the CDR3. Germline assignment: CDR1 MNHEY and CDR2 SVGAGI. V shed 6 bases, J shed 4 bases, and the junction held 5 bases outside the gene matches. The CDR3 nucleotides read TGTGCCAGCAGCCGGGACAGGAGGAATCAGCCCCAGCATTTT. It specifies CASSRDRRNQPQHF.

The V gene is TRBV5-1, the J gene TRBJ1-1, with D possibly matching TRBD1 (5 bases). Germline V gene data show CDR1 as SGHRS and CDR2 as YFSETQ. This CDR3 region has 14 residues. Trimming took 5 bases from V and 1 from J, leaving 12 bases between them. CDR3 nucleotides: TGCGCCAGCAGAAGACAGAACCCGAACACTGAAGCTTTCTTT. Residues: CASRRQNPNTEAFF.

The rearrangement links TRBV7-8 to TRBJ1-1; D remains ambiguous. The CDR3 covers 13 residues. V lost 1 base, J lost 5 bases, and 8 bases lay in between. In germline, CDR1 is SGHVS, CDR2 FQNEAQ. CDR3 region: CASSLGRRTEAFF. In DNA, the CDR3 is TGTGCCAGCAGCTTAGGCAGGAGGACTGAAGCTTTCTTT.

The count of this clone is one. The V gene is TRBV3-1 (or the pseudogene TRBV3-2), the J gene TRBJ2-1; weak D call: TRBD2 (6 bases). This CDR3 comprises 18 residues. The germline CDR1 and CDR2 sequences are LGHDT and YNNKEL (reference sequence). V was pared by 0 bases and J by 2 bases, with 17 bases between. Written as DNA, the CDR3 is TGTGCCAGCAGCCAAGAAAGGGGTCTAGCGACTACCTACAATGAGCAGTTCTTC. Its protein product is CASSQERGLATTYNEQFF.

V usage is TRBV4-3 and J usage is TRBJ1-1; D is ambiguous. V was shortened by 2 bases and J by 5 bases, with 9 bases between the two germline ends. Per the germline V gene, CDR1 is LGHNA and CDR2 is YSLEER. The CDR3 runs to 13 residues. CDR3 sequence reads: CASSQHQRTEAFF. In DNA, the CDR3 is TGCGCCAGCAGCCAACATCAGAGGACTGAAGCTTTCTTT.

The rearrangement uses TRBV28 and TRBJ2-2, with unresolved D. Trimming took 4 bases from V and 1 from J, leaving 7 bases between them. Germline CDR1 and CDR2: MDHEN and SYDVKM. The CDR3 is 14 amino acids. The CDR3 bases are TGTGCCAGCAGTTCATCAGGGAACACCGGGGAGCTGTTTTTT. Translation: CASSSSGNTGELFF.

The CDR3 nucleotides read TGTGCCAGCAGTTATCAGGATGATCAGCCCCAGCATTTT. This translates into CASSYQDDQPQHF. The gene calls are TRBV27 and TRBJ1-5; D call uncertain. V lost 4 bases, J lost 5 bases, and 9 bases lay in between. Germline CDR1 reads MNHEY; CDR2 reads SMNVEV (reference sequence). The CDR3 consists of 13 residues.

This clone has a handful of counts. The V call is TRBV2, the J call TRBJ1-5; weak D call: TRBD1 (6 bases). The V and J ends lost 3 bases and 7 bases respectively, with 13 bases between them. From germline, CDR1 is SNHLY and CDR2 FYNNEI. This CDR3 spans 14 amino acids. The CDR3, as DNA: TGTGCCAGCAGTGAGCAGGGGAATTGGCAGCCCCAGCATTTT. This gives the protein CASSEQGNWQPQHF.

This chain connects TRBV2 to TRBJ1-2; 7 bases match TRBD1. The CDR3 totals 14 residues. Losses at the gene ends were 7 bases for V and 2 bases for J; bases not matched to a gene: 7. Germline lookup yields CDR1 SNHLY and CDR2 FYNNEI. The CDR3 bases are TGTGCCAGCAAACAGGGACAGACAAACTATGGCTACACCTTC. Its protein is CASKQGQTNYGYTF.

As to this clone: The sample has other DNA sequences that encode this CDR3 too. The rearrangement uses TRBV7-2 and TRBJ1-5, with D maybe TRBD1 (6 bases). The CDR3 loop spans 14 amino acids. Germline V lookup: CDR1 SGHTA, CDR2 FQGNSA. The V and J ends lost 5 bases and 3 bases respectively, with 11 bases between them. The CDR3 nucleotides read TGTGCCAGCAGCCCAGGGGTATTCAATCAGCCCCAGCATTTT. This gives the protein CASSPGVFNQPQHF.

This chain connects TRBV5-1 to TRBJ2-3; 10 nucleotides align to TRBD1. Per the germline V gene, CDR1 is SGHRS and CDR2 is YFSETQ. This CDR3 comprises 16 residues. The junction had 5 bases not matched to a gene; V was cut back by 1 base and J by 3 bases. The CDR3 is CASSLLPGQGTDTQYF. The DNA of the CDR3 is TGCGCCAGCAGCTTGCTCCCGGGACAGGGGACAGATACGCAGTATTTT.

The chain joins TRBV7-2 to TRBJ1-6; D is uncertain. This CDR3 is built from 12 residues. Trimming cost V 3 bases and J 8 bases, with 5 bases left between them. Germline CDR1 and CDR2: SGHTA and FQGNSA. CDR3 nucleotide sequence: TGTGCCAGCAGCTTCCCGGATTCACCCCTCCACTTT. Translated: CASSFPDSPLHF. Using reference TRBV7-2 and TRBJ1-6 for the parts outside the CDR3, the full variable domain is GAGVSQSPSNKVTEKGKDVELRCDPISGHTALYWYRQSLGQGLEFLIYFQGNSAPDKSGLPSDRFSAERTGGSVSTLTIQRTQQEDSAVYLCASSFPDSPLHFGNGTRLTVT.

The chain has TRBV29-1 and TRBJ2-1, with D possibly matching TRBD2 (6 bases). V lost 7 bases, J lost 6 bases, and 22 bases lay in between. CDR1 and CDR2 from the germline V gene are SQVTM and ANQGSEA. CDR3 length equals 15 residues. CDR3 in DNA: TGCAGCGCAACAGACCGAGGAGGGACCTTCAATGAGCAGTTCTTC. This codes for CSATDRGGTFNEQFF.

This clone has a single count. The chain carries TRBV5-5 and TRBJ1-5; maybe TRBD1 (5 bases). Germline lookup yields CDR1 SGHKS and CDR2 YYEKEE (reference sequence). V lost 5 bases and J lost 5, with 20 bases in between. This CDR3 is built from 16 residues. DNA for the CDR3: TGTGCCAGCAGTCCCAGGGCGGTGGGTTCTCATCAGCCCCAGCATTTT. This translates into CASSPRAVGSHQPQHF.

A few counts support this clone. The rearrangement links TRBV27 to TRBJ2-3; unclear D gene. V shed 1 base and J shed 2 bases, with 7 bases lying between them. CDR3 length equals 14 residues. Germline lookup yields CDR1 MNHEY and CDR2 SMNVEV (reference sequence). Written as DNA, the CDR3 is TGTGCCAGCAGTTTATTCCAGTACACAGATACGCAGTATTTT. Protein: CASSLFQYTDTQYF.

The rearrangement uses TRBV28 and TRBJ1-2; the D gene is possibly TRBD1 (6 bases). The CDR3 sequence is 14 residues long. The V end lost 5 bases, the J end lost 3 bases, and 13 bases lay between the germline ends. Germline values: CDR1 MDHEN, CDR2 SYDVKM. The CDR3 loop is CASSPNRAHYGYTF. For the CDR3, the DNA is TGTGCCAGCAGTCCGAACAGGGCCCACTATGGCTACACCTTC.

V and J are TRBV5-6 and TRBJ2-7, with TRBD2 as a possible D gene (6 bases). The CDR3 is 15 residues long. V lost 2 bases and J lost 2, with 14 bases in between. Germline CDR1 SGHDT, CDR2 YYEEEE. The CDR3 DNA follows: TGTGCCAGCAGCTTCGACGGGAGTCATACCTACGAGCAGTACTTC. This encodes CASSFDGSHTYEQYF.

In DNA, the CDR3 is TGTGCCAGCAGCTTAGGAGGAGGGTACTACAATGAGCAGTTCTTC. Protein: CASSLGGGYYNEQFF. This chain connects TRBV9 to TRBJ2-1; tentatively, D is TRBD2 (6 bases). The CDR3 is made up of 15 amino acids. Deletions cut 4 bases from V and 3 bases from J, with 14 bases between. Germline assignment: CDR1 SGDLS and CDR2 YYNGEE.

The rearrangement uses TRBV28 and TRBJ1-2, with a tentative D call TRBD1 (5 bases). The germline gives CDR1 MDHEN, CDR2 SYDVKM. The CDR3 runs to 14 residues. Trimming removed 5 bases at V and 3 bases at J, with 13 bases between. Here the CDR3 DNA reads TGTGCCAGCAGTCCGCCGACAGCCCACTATGGCTACACCTTC. This encodes CASSPPTAHYGYTF.

Only a few counts were recorded for this clone. CDR3 coding DNA: TGTGCCAGTAGCCGGACAGGGGGCACCGGGGAGCTGTTTTTT. This encodes CASSRTGGTGELFF. V usage is TRBV19 and J usage is TRBJ2-2; TRBD1 matches at 10 bases. The CDR3 consists of 14 residues. J lost 4 bases, V lost 6 bases, and 2 bases had no gene match. The germline gives CDR1 LNHDA, CDR2 SQIVND (reference sequence). Complete variable domain (other parts from reference TRBV19 and TRBJ2-2): DGGITQSPKYLFRKEGQNVTLSCEQNLNHDAMYWYRQDPGQGLRLIYYSQIVNDFQKGDIAEGYSVSREKKESFPLTVTSAQKNPTAFYLCASSRTGGTGELFFGEGSRLTVL.

The rearrangement uses TRBV6-6 and TRBJ1-2, with 8 bases identical to TRBD1. V trimming: 5 bases; J trimming: 4 bases; junction bases outside the gene matches: 9. This CDR3 spans 15 amino acids. Germline CDR1 is MNHNY and CDR2 is SVGAGI (reference sequence). CDR3 amino acids: CASSPEAGGTYGYTF. The CDR3, as DNA: TGTGCCAGCAGTCCTGAGGCAGGGGGCACCTATGGCTACACCTTC.

The rearrangement links TRBV5-1 to TRBJ1-2; D is ambiguous. V was shortened by 4 bases and J by 5 bases, with 12 bases between the two germline ends. The CDR3 extends over 13 amino acids. The germline gives CDR1 SGHRS, CDR2 YFSETQ. Written as DNA, the CDR3 is TGCGCCAGCAGCCCCGGGGAAGTTTATGGCTACACCTTC. Translated, it gives CASSPGEVYGYTF.

This chain connects TRBV19 to TRBJ1-5; the D gene is possibly TRBD1 (5 bases). Germline CDR1 reads LNHDA; CDR2 reads SQIVND (reference sequence). The V gene lost 7 bases and the J gene lost 4 bases, with 17 bases spanning the gap. This CDR3 is 15 amino acids long. DNA of the CDR3: TGTGCCAGTAATGAGGGCGGGGGGAGAAATCAGCCCCAGCATTTT. The encoded protein is CASNEGGGRNQPQHF.

The rearrangement uses TRBV7-6 and TRBJ1-2, with 8 bases identical to TRBD1. The V gene's germline CDR1 is SGHVS and CDR2 FNYEAQ. The CDR3 runs 15 residues. Trimming removed 2 bases from V and 6 bases from J; junction bases left unmatched: 8. The CDR3 DNA reads TGTGCCAGCAGCTTACATACCCAGGGGGCCGATGGCTACACCTTC. Amino acids: CASSLHTQGADGYTF. The whole variable domain, remainder taken from reference TRBV7-6 and TRBJ1-2, is GAGVSQSPRYKVTKRGQDVALRCDPISGHVSLYWYRQALGQGPEFLTYFNYEAQQDKSGLPNDRFSAERPEGSISTLTIQRTEQRDSAMYRCASSLHTQGADGYTFGSGTRLTVV.

This clone was counted once. This chain connects TRBV11-2 to TRBJ2-1; a possible D gene is TRBD2 (7 bases). CDR3 size: 15 residues. V was clipped by 5 bases and J by 7 bases, with 18 bases between them. In germline, CDR1 is SGHAT, CDR2 FQNNGV. CDR3 DNA: TGTGCCAGCAGCCGTGTATGGGGGGGGCATAATGAGCAGTTCTTC. The encoded protein is CASSRVWGGHNEQFF.

The chain links TRBV28 to TRBJ2-1, with D possibly TRBD2 on 7 matching bases. CDR3 length equals 15 residues. Trimming stripped 6 bases from V and 10 bases from J, with 22 bases between. Germline loops: CDR1 MDHEN, CDR2 SYDVKM. CDR3 loop: CASSPSLAGGLEQFF. Here the CDR3 DNA reads TGTGCCAGCAGCCCCTCCCTAGCCGGGGGGCTGGAGCAGTTCTTC.

The chain has TRBV19 and TRBJ1-6; D perhaps matches TRBD1 (6 bases). The V end was cut by 5 bases, the J end by 9 bases, with 17 bases between. The germline CDR1 and CDR2 sequences are LNHDA and SQIVND (reference sequence). The CDR3 spans 15 residues. This CDR3 is CASSYDRRGTSPLHF. The CDR3 bases are TGTGCCAGTAGTTACGACAGGCGTGGAACTTCACCCCTCCACTTT.

V and J are TRBV7-3 and TRBJ1-2; perhaps TRBD1 as D (6 bases). CDR3 length: 13 residues. The V gene's germline CDR1 is SGHTA and CDR2 FQGTGA. Trimming left V 5 bases short and J 6 bases short, with 13 bases between. CDR3 DNA sequence: TGTGCCAGCAGCATGTCAGGGGTCGATGGCTACACCTTC. Its protein is CASSMSGVDGYTF.